This entry is about one T cell receptor beta chain. These data originate in a study of shared clonotypes between healthy human individuals. This CDR3 is built from 15 residues. The V gene end was trimmed by 5 bases and the J gene end by 4 bases; junction bases not matched to a gene: 9. The germline V gene encodes CDR1 SGHAT and CDR2 FQNNGV. The study ran the assay at deep level. The authors distributed each subset's genomic DNA evenly over several immunoSEQ plates. As originally analysed: Sequence data from immunoSEQ were junction-only and lacked quality scores; consequently, filtering differed. This table comes from immunoSEQ multiplex PCR, and its TCRdb copy is limited to in-frame clones, with some not included. V, J and clone size are taken as reported in that table, and D and trimming were inferred from the DNA itself. The sample includes 1,500,000 or so clones, 97% to 99% of them seen just once.

This TCR derives from a man younger than 45 in good health. V usage is TRBV11-2 and J usage is TRBJ2-7; the match to TRBD1 covers 9 bases. The sequenced material came from naive CD4+ T cells sorted from blood. This sample's subset: CD45RA+ positively selected. CDR3 residues: CASSTHRGRWYEQYF. The CDR3 nucleotides read TGTGCCAGCAGCACACACAGGGGGCGTTGGTACGAGCAGTACTTC. Variable domain in full (rest from reference TRBV11-2 and TRBJ2-7): EAGVAQSPRYKIIEKRQSVAFWCNPISGHATLYWYQQILGQGPKLLIQFQNNGVVDDSQLPKDRFSAERLKGVDSTLKIQPAKLEDSAVYLCASSTHRGRWYEQYFGPGTRLTVT.